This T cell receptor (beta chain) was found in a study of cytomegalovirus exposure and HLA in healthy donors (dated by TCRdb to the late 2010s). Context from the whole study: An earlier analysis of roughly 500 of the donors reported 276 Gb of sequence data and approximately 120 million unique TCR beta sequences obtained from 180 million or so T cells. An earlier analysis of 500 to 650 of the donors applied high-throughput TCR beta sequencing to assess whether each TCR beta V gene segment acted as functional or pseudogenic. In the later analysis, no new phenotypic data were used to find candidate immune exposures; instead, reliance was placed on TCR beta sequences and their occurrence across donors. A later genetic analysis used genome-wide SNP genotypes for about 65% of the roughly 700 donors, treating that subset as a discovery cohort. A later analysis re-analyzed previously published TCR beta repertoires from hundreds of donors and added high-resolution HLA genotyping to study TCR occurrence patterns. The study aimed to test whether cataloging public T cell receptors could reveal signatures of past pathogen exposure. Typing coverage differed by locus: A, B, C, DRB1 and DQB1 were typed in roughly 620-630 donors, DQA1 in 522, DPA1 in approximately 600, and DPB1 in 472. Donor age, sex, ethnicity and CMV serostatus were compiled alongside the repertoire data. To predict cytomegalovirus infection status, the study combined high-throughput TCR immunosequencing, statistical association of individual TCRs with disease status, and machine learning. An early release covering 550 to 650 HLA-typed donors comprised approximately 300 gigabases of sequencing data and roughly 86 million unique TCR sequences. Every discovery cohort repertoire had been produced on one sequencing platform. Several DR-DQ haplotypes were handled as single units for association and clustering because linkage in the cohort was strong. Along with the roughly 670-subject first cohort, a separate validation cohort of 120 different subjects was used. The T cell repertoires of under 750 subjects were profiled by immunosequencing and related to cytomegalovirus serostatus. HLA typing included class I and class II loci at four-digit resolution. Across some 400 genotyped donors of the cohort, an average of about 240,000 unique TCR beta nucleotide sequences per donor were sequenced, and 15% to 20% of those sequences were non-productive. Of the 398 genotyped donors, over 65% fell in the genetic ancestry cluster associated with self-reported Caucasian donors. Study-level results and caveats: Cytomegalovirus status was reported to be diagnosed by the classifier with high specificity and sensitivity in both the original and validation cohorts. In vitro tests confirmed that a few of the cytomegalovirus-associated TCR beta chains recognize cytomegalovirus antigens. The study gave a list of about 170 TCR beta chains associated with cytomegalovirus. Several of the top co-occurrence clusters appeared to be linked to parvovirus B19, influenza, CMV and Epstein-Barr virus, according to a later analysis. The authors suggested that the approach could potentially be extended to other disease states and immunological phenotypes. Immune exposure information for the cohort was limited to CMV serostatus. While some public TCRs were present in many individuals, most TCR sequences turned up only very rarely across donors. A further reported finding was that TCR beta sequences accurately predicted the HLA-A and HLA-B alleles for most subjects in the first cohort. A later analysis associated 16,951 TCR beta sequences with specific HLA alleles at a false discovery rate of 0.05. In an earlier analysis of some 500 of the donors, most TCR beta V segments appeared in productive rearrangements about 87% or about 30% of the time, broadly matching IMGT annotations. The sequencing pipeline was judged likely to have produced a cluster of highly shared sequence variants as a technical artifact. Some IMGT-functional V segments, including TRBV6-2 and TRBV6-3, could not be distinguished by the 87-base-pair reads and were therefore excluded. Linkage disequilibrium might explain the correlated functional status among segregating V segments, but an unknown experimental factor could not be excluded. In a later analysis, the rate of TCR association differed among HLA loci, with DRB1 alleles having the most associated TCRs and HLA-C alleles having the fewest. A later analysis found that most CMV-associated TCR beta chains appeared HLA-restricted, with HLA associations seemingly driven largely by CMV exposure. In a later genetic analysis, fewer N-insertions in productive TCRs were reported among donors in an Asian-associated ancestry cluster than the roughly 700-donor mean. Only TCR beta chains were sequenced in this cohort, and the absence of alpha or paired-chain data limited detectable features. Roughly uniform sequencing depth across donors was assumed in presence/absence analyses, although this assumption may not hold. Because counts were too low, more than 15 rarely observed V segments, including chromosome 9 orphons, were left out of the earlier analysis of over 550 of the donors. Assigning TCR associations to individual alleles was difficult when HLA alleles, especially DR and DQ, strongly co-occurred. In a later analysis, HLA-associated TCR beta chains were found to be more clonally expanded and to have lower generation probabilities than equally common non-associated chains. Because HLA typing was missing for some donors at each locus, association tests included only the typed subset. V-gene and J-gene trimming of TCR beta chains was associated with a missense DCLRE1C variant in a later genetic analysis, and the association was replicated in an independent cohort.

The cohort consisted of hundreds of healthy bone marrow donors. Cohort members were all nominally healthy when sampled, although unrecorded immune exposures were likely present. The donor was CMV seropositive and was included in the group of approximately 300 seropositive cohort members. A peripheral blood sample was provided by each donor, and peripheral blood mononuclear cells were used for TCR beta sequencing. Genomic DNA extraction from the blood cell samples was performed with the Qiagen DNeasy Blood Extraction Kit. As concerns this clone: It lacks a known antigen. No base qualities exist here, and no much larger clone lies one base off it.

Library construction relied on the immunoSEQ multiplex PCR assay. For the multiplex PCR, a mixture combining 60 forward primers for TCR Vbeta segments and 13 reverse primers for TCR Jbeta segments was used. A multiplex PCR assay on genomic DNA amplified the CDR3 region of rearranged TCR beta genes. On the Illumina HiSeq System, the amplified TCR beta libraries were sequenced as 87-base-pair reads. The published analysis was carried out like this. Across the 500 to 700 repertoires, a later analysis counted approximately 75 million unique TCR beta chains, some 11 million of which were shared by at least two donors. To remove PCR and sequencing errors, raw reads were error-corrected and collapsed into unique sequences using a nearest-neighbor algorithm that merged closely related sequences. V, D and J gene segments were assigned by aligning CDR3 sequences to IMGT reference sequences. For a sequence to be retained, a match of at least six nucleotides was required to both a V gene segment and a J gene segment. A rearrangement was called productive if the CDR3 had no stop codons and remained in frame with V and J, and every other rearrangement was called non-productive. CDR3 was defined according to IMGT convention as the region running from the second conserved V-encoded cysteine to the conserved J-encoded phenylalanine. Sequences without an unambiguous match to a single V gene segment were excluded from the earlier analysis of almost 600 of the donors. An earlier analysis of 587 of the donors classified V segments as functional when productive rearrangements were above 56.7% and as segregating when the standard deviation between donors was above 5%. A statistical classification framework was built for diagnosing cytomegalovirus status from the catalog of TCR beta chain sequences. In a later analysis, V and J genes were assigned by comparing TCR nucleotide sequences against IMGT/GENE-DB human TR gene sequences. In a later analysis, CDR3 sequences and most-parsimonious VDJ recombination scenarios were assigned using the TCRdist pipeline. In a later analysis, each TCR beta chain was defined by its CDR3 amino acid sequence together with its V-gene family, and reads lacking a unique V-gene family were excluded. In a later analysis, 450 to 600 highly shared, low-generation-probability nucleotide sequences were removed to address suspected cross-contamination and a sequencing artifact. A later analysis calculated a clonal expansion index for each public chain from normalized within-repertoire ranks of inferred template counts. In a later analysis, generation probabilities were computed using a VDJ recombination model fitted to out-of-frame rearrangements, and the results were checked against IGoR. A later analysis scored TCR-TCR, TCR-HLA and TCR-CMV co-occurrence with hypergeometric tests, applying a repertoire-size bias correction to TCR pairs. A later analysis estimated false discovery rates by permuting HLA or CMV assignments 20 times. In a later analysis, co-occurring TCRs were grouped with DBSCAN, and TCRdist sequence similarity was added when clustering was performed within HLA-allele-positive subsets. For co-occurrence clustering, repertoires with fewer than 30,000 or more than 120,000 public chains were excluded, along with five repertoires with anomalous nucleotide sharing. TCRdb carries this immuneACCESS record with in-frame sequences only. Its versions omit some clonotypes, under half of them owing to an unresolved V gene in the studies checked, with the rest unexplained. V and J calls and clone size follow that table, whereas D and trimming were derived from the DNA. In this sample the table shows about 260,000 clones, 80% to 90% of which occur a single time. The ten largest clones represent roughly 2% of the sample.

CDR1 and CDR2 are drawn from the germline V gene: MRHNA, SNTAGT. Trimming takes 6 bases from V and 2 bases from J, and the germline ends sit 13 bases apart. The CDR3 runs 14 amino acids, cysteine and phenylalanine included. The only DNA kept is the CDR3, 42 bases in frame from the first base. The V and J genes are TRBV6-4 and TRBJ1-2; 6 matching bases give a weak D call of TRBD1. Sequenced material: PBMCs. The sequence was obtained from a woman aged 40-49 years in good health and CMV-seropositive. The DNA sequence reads TGTGCCAGCAGGCCAACAGGGTCCAACTATGGCTACACCTTC. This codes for CASRPTGSNYGYTF.